This T cell receptor (beta chain) was sequenced in a study of cytomegalovirus exposure and HLA in healthy donors. Germline V gives CDR1 SQVTM, CDR2 ANQGSEA. The CDR3 is 13 residues long. Unmatched junction bases numbered 6, after V lost 6 bases and J lost 6 bases. In the PCR, 60 Vbeta and 13 Jbeta primers were used. Using immunoSEQ multiplex PCR, the repertoire was profiled, and TCRdb retains in-frame clones only, with some absent. The sample has under 200,000 clones; 70% to 80% are singletons. The origin of this receptor is a man aged 60 to 69 in good health and CMV-seronegative. Material for sequencing was PBMCs. V is TRBV29-1 and J is TRBJ1-4; 8 bases map to TRBD1. The DNA for the CDR3 is TGCAGCGTAACGACAGGGGTGGATGAAAAACTGTTTTTT. Encoded protein: CSVTTGVDEKLFF. Filled out from reference TRBV29-1 and TRBJ1-4, the complete variable domain reads SAVISQKPSRDICQRGTSLTIQCQVDSQVTMMFWYRQQPGQSLTLIATANQGSEATYESGFVIDKFPISRPNLTFSTLTVSNMSPEDSSIYLCSVTTGVDEKLFFGSGTQLSVL.